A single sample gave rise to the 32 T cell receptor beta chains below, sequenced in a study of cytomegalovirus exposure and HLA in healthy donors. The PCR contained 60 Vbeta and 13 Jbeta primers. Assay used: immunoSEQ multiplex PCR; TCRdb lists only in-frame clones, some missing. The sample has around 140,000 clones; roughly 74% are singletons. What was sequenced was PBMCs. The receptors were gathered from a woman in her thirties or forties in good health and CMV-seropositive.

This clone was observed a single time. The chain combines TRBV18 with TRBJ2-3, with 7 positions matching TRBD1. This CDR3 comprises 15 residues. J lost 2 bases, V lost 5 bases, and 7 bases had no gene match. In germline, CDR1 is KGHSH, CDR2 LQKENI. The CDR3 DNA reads TGTGCCAGCTCAACTACAGGGGTTCCCACAGATACGCAGTATTTT. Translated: CASSTTGVPTDTQYF.

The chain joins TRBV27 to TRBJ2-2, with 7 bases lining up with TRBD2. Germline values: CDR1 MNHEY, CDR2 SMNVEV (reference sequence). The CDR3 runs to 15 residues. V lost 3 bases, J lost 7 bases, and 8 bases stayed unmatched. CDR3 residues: CASSFRPSGIGELFF. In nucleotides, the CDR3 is TGTGCCAGCAGTTTCCGGCCCAGCGGGATCGGGGAGCTGTTTTTT.

In DNA form, the CDR3 reads TGTGCCAGCTCACCACTCGAGACTAGTTTCGACGACAATGAGCAGTTCTTC. Amino acid sequence: CASSPLETSFDDNEQFF. The chain carries TRBV18 and TRBJ2-1, with D possibly being TRBD2 (6 bases). V lost 1 base, J lost 5 bases, and 18 bases lay in between. There are 17 residues in the CDR3. Germline V gives CDR1 KGHSH, CDR2 LQKENI.

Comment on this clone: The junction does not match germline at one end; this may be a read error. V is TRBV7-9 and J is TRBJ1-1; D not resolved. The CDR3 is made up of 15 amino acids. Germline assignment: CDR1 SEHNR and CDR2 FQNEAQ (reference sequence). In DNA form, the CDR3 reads TGTTCCAGCAGCTTGGGCCTTACGGTTCGAACTGAAGCTTTCTTT. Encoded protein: CSSSLGLTVRTEAFF.

The CDR3 nucleotides read TGCGCCAGCAGCTTGGGTGGTGGGAGGGCCATCGATGAGCAGTTCTTC. Its translation: CASSLGGGRAIDEQFF. This chain connects TRBV5-1 to TRBJ2-1, with 7 bases aligning to TRBD2. The V and J ends lost 0 bases and 8 bases, in that order; junction bases with no gene match: 11. In germline, CDR1 is SGHRS, CDR2 YFSETQ. The CDR3 length is 16 residues.

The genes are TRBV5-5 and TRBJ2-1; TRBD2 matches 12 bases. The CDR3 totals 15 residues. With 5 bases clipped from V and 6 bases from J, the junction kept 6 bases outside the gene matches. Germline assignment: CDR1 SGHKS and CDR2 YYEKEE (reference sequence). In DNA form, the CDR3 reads TGTGCCAGCAGTTTACTAGCGGGAGGTGCCAATGAGCAGTTCTTC. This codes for CASSLLAGGANEQFF. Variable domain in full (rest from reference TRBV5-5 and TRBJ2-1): DAGVTQSPTHLIKTRGQQVTLRCSPISGHKSVSWYQQVLGQGPQFIFQYYEKEERGRGNFPDRFSARQFPNYSSELNVNALLLGDSALYLCASSLLAGGANEQFFGPGTRLTVL.

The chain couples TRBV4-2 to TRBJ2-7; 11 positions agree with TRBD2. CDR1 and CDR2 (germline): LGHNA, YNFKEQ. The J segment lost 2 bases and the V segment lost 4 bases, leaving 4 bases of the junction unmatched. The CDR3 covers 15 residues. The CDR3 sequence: CASSLGTSGPYEQYF. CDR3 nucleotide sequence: TGTGCCAGCAGCCTCGGGACTAGCGGACCCTACGAGCAGTACTTC.

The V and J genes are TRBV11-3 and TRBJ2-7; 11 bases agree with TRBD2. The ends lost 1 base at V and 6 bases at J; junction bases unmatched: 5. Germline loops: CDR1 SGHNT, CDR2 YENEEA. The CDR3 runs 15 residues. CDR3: CASSLGLAGFREQYF. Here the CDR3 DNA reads TGTGCCAGCAGCTTAGGACTAGCGGGATTTCGCGAGCAGTACTTC.

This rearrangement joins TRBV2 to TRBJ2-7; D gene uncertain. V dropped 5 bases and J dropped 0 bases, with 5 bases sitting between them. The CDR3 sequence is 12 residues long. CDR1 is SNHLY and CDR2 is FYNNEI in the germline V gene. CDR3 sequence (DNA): TGTGCCAGCAGTCAGGCCTCCTACGAGCAGTACTTC. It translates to CASSQASYEQYF.

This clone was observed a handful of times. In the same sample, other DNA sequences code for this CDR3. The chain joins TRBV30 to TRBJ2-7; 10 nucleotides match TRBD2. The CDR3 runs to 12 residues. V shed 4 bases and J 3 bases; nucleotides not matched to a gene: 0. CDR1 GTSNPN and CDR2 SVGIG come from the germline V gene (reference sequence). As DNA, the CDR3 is TGTGCCTGGACTAGCGGGAGCTACGAGCAGTACTTC. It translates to CAWTSGSYEQYF.

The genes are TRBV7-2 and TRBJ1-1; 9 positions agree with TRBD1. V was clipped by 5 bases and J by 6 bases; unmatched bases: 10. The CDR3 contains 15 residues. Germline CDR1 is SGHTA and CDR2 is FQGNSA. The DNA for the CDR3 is TGTGCCAGCAGCAAAAGGGACAGGGTTTACCCTGAAGCTTTCTTT. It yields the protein CASSKRDRVYPEAFF. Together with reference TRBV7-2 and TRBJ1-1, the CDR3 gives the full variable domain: GAGVSQSPSNKVTEKGKDVELRCDPISGHTALYWYRQSLGQGLEFLIYFQGNSAPDKSGLPSDRFSAERTGGSVSTLTIQRTQQEDSAVYLCASSKRDRVYPEAFFGQGTRLTVV.

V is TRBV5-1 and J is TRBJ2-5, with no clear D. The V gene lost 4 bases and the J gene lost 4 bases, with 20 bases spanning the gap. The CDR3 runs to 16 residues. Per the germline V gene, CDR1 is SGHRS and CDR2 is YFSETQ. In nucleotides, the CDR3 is TGCGCCAGCAGCATGGGGAACTCAGGTAGTGGAGAGACCCAGTACTTC. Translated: CASSMGNSGSGETQYF. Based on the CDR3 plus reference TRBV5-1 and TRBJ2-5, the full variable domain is KAGVTQTPRYLIKTRGQQVTLSCSPISGHRSVSWYQQTPGQGLQFLFEYFSETQRNKGNFPGRFSGRQFSNSRSEMNVSTLELGDSALYLCASSMGNSGSGETQYFGPGTRLLVL.

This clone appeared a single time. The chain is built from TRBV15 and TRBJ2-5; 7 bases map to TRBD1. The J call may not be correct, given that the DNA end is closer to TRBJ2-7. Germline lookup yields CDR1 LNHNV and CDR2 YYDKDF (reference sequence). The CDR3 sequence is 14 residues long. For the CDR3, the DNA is TGTGCCACCAGCAGAGAGACAGGGCCCTACGAGCAGTACTTC. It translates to CATSRETGPYEQYF.

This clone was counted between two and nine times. The CDR3 protein is CASSVGQNNQPQHF. For the CDR3, the DNA is TGTGCCAGCAGCGTAGGACAGAACAATCAGCCCCAGCATTTT. This chain uses TRBV9 with TRBJ1-5; weak D call: TRBD1 (5 bases). The CDR3 is made up of 14 amino acids. Germline loops: CDR1 SGDLS, CDR2 YYNGEE. V was clipped by 0 bases and J by 3 bases, with 7 bases between them.

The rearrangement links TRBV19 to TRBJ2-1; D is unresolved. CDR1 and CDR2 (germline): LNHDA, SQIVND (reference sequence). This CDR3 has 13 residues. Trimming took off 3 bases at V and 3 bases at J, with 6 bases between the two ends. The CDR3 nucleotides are TGTGCCAGTAGTATTGGTAGCTACAATGAGCAGTTCTTC. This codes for CASSIGSYNEQFF.

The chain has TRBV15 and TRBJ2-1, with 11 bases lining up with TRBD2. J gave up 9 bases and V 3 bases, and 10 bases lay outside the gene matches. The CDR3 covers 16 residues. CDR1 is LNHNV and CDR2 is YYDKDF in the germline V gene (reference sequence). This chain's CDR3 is CATSRKLAGAFGEQFF. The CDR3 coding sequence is TGTGCCACCAGCAGGAAACTAGCGGGAGCCTTCGGTGAGCAGTTCTTC.

CDR3 protein: CASSLGLINEQFF. Written as DNA, the CDR3 is TGTGCCAGCAGCTTAGGACTAATCAATGAGCAGTTCTTC. The chain couples TRBV11-2 to TRBJ2-1; maybe TRBD2 (5 bases). The germline V gene has CDR1 SGHAT and CDR2 FQNNGV. V was pared by 1 base and J by 6 bases, with 7 bases between. This CDR3 has 13 residues.

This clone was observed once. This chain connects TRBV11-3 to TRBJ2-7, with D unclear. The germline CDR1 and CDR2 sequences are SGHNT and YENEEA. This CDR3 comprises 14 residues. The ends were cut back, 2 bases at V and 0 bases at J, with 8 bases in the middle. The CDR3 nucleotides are TGTGCCAGCAGCTTAAGCCTCAACTCCTACGAGCAGTACTTC. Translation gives CASSLSLNSYEQYF.

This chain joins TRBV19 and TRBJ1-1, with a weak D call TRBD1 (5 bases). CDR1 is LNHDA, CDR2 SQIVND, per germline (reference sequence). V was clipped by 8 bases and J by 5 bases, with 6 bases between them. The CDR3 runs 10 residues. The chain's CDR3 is CASRQTEAFF. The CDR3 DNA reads TGTGCCAGTCGACAGACTGAAGCTTTCTTT.

CDR3 bases: TGTGCCAGCAGCCCGAGGTGGACTAGCGGGAGCGAGCAGTACTTC. It encodes CASSPRWTSGSEQYF. The rearrangement links TRBV7-9 to TRBJ2-7, with 13 nucleotides matching TRBD2. Germline V CDR1 and CDR2: SEHNR, FQNEAQ (reference sequence). V lost 5 bases and J lost 6; bases outside the gene matches: 7. This CDR3 contains 15 residues.

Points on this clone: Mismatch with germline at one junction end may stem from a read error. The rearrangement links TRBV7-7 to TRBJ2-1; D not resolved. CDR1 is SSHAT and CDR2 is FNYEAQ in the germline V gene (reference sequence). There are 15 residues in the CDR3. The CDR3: CASSLNLLENNEQFF. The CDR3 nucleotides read TGTGCTAGCAGCCTAAACCTACTTGAAAACAATGAGCAGTTCTTC.

The CDR3 region is CASSFWAAGELFF. The CDR3 nucleotides are TGCGCCAGCAGCTTTTGGGCTGCCGGGGAGCTGTTTTTT. This chain connects TRBV5-1 to TRBJ2-2; no definite D call. V lost 2 bases and J 6 bases, leaving 8 bases between the germline ends. CDR1 is SGHRS, CDR2 YFSETQ, per germline. The CDR3 sequence is 13 residues long. Filled out from reference TRBV5-1 and TRBJ2-2, the complete variable domain reads KAGVTQTPRYLIKTRGQQVTLSCSPISGHRSVSWYQQTPGQGLQFLFEYFSETQRNKGNFPGRFSGRQFSNSRSEMNVSTLELGDSALYLCASSFWAAGELFFGEGSRLTVL.

The CDR3 is CASNYGTLSNQPQHF. For the CDR3, the DNA is TGTGCCAGCAACTACGGGACACTTAGCAATCAGCCCCAGCATTTT. The chain links TRBV28 to TRBJ1-5; D is possibly TRBD1 (6 bases). The germline gives CDR1 MDHEN, CDR2 SYDVKM. Trimming took off 7 bases at V and 0 bases at J, with 13 bases between the two ends. The CDR3 has 15 amino acids.

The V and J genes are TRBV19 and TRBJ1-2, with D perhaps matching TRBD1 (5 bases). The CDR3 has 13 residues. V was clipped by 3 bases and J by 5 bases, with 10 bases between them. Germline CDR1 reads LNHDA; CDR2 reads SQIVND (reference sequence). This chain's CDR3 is CASSMGPLYGYTF. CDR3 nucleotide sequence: TGTGCCAGTAGTATGGGGCCATTATATGGCTACACCTTC.

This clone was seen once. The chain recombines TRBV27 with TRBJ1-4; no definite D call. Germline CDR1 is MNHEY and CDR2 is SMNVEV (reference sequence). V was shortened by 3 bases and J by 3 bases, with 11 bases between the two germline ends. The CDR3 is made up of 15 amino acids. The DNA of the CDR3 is TGTGCCAGCAGTTTTTCACGGGGATCTAATGAAAAACTGTTTTTT. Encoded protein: CASSFSRGSNEKLFF.

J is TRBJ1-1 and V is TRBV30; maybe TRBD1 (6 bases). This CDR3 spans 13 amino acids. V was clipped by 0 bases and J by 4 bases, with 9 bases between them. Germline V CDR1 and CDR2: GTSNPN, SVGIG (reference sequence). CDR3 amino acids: CAWSVGGATEAFF. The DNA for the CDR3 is TGTGCCTGGAGTGTAGGGGGAGCCACTGAAGCTTTCTTT.

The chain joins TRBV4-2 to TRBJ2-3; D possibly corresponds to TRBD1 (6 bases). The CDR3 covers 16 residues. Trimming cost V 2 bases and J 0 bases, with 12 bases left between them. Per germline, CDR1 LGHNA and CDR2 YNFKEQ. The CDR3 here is CASSQLAGASTDTQYF. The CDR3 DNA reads TGTGCCAGCAGCCAATTGGCAGGGGCAAGCACAGATACGCAGTATTTT.

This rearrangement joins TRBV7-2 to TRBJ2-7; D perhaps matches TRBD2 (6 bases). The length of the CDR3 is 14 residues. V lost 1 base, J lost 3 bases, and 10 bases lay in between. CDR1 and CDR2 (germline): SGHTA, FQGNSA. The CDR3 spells CASSLVEGLYEQYF. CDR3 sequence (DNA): TGTGCCAGCAGCTTAGTGGAGGGCCTCTACGAGCAGTACTTC.

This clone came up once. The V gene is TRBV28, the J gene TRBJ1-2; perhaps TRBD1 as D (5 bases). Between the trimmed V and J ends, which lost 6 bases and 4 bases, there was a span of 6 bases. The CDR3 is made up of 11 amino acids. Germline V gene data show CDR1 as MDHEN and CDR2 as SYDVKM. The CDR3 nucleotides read TGTGCCAGCAGGGGGCCCTATGGCTACACCTTC. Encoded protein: CASRGPYGYTF.

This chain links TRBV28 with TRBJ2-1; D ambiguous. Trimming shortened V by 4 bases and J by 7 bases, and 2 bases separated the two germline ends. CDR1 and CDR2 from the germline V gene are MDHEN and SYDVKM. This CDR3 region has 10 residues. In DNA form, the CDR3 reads TGTGCCAGCAGTTCTAATGAGCAGTTCTTC. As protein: CASSSNEQFF.

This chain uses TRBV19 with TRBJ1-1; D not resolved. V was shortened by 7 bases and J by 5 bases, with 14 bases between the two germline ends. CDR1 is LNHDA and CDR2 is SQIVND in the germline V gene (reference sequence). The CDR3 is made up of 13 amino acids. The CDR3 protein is CASKKSIRTEAFF. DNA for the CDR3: TGTGCCAGTAAAAAGTCCATCCGGACTGAAGCTTTCTTT.

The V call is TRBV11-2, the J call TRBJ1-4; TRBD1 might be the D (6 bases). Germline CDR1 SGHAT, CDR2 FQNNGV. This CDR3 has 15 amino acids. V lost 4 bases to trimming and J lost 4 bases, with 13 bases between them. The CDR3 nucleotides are TGTGCCAGCAGCTCAGGGACAATCCTTAATGAAAAACTGTTTTTT. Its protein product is CASSSGTILNEKLFF.